The 5 T cell receptor beta chains presented below share a single source sample, sequenced in a study of T cells after yellow fever vaccination. TCRdb recomputed calls from the 5' RACE reads with MiXCR, one row per CDR3 protein. The data hold fewer than 650,000 distinct CDR3 sequences, with 21% observed a single time. The material sequenced was PBMCs, taken 20 to 25 days after the first yellow fever vaccination. All receptors derive from a man aged 18 to 29 who received the YFV17D yellow fever vaccine.

The chain joins TRBV7-3 to TRBJ2-2; the D is unclear. The CDR3 runs to 12 residues. CDR1 SGHTA and CDR2 FQGTGA come from the germline V gene. Trimming removed 5 bases from V and 6 bases from J, with 7 bases in between. The CDR3 reads CASSGPAGELFF. The CDR3 bases are TGTGCCAGCAGCGGCCCCGCCGGGGAGCTGTTTTTT.

This clonotype was recorded a few times. The chain recombines TRBV29-1 with TRBJ2-3; D perhaps matches TRBD2 (7 bases). The V and J ends lost 3 bases and 0 bases respectively, with 19 bases between them. CDR3 length equals 17 residues. From germline, CDR1 is SQVTM and CDR2 ANQGSEA. CDR3 amino acids: CSVEGGPMEASTDTQYF. DNA for the CDR3: TGCAGCGTTGAGGGGGGGCCAATGGAGGCTAGCACAGATACGCAGTATTTT.

V gene TRBV5-1 combines with J gene TRBJ1-1; no reliable D call. CDR1 is SGHRS, CDR2 YFSETQ, per germline. The CDR3 extends over 14 amino acids. The V gene lost 3 bases and the J gene lost 3 bases, with 12 bases spanning the gap. The DNA of the CDR3 is TGCGCCAGCAGCTCCGGGCGGGTTTACACTGAAGCTTTCTTT. It translates to CASSSGRVYTEAFF.

This clonotype has just a few counts. The V gene is TRBV6-5, the J gene TRBJ2-3, with 14 positions matching TRBD2. The germline CDR1 and CDR2 sequences are MNHEY and SVGAGI. The CDR3 consists of 17 residues. Trimming removed 3 bases from V and 1 base from J; junction bases left unmatched: 3. This CDR3 reads CASSYRGLAGGTDTQYF. In nucleotides, the CDR3 is TGTGCCAGCAGTTATAGGGGACTAGCGGGGGGCACAGATACGCAGTATTTT.

This clonotype was counted only a few times. The rearrangement joins TRBV5-6 to TRBJ1-6, with D possibly TRBD1 on 6 matching bases. Deletions cut 4 bases from V and 8 bases from J, with 10 bases between. CDR3 length: 13 residues. CDR1 is SGHDT and CDR2 is YYEEEE in the germline V gene. CDR3 loop: CASSLNRDSPLHF. Here the CDR3 DNA reads TGTGCCAGCAGCCTTAACAGGGATTCACCCCTCCACTTT.